This section outlines one T cell receptor (beta chain) sequence together with its context. This clone was recorded once. Its antigen is still unknown. Per-base qualities were not stored, and no clone one base away is much larger. These data belong to a study of blood T cell repertoires in COVID-19 (dated by TCRdb to the early 2020s). Background on the whole study: Samples covering the acute and convalescent phases of COVID-19 were provided by collaborators in the United States, Italy and Spain. Where available, HLA class I and class II types were obtained from metadata supplied by the sample provider rather than from assay-based typing. The repertoires were made available in a free public database intended to serve as a resource for research on the immune response to SARS-CoV-2. The samples were drawn from the first 160 participants of the ongoing ImmuneRACE study and from 950 to 1,500 subjects provided by 6 global collaborators. Sample metadata almost always included a de-identified subject ID, COVID-19 status, age in years and sex. The material from the prospective study consisted of cDNA or gDNA derived from T cells, B-cell-depleted T cells, or PBMCs. Subjects who had been exposed to COVID-19, were actively infected with it, or had recovered from it provided the deeply sampled blood TCRbeta repertoires that made up the dataset. Findings and caveats that apply to the study as a whole: The amount of clinical and demographic metadata varied by source and participant and was provided uncurated.

V ends up 5 bases short and J 3 bases short, with an unmatched junction base count of 3. The germline V gene supplies CDR1 SGHRS and CDR2 YFSETQ. Counted from cysteine to phenylalanine, this CDR3 has 13 amino acids. Here the CDR3 DNA is all that survives: 39 bases in frame from base 1. The immunoSEQ Assay, a bias-controlled multiplex PCR, was used to amplify TCRbeta CDR3 regions from genomic DNA. As for the authors' bioinformatics: Nucleated cell counts per sample were estimated from amplification of reference gene primers within the assay. To quantify the absolute abundance of each unique TCRbeta CDR3 rearrangement, sequence reads were collapsed and filtered. For each sample, productive Simpson clonality was calculated as the square root of Simpson's diversity index over productive rearrangements. TCRdb took over this immuneACCESS table, retaining in-frame rearrangements with V and J assigned. Such tables are incomplete; in checked studies, under half of the missing clones stem from an unresolved V gene, and the remainder is unexplained. V, J and clone size were drawn from that table, and D and trimming were deduced from the DNA. This sample gives about 440,000 clones in total; 70% to 90% of them show up just once. Of the sample, approximately 2% falls within the top ten clones.

Participants in the prospective study were aged 18 to 89 years, lived in 20 to 25 United States geographic areas, and enrolled through a virtual design. Cohort assignment in the prospective study relied on participant-reported clinical history from a screening survey and a study questionnaire. In the prospective study, mobile phlebotomists collected whole blood, serum and a nasopharyngeal or oropharyngeal swab from each participant. Prospective study participants could optionally give additional blood draws and questionnaires over an approximately 2-month period. Prospective study blood samples were shipped either frozen or at room temperature before DNA extraction.

The chain joins TRBV5-1 to TRBJ2-5; 8 bases in the middle match TRBD2. This receptor was obtained from a woman between 18 and 30 years old with acute COVID-19. Sequencing was carried out using PBMCs or T cells enriched from blood (not recorded which). The DNA sequence is as follows: TGCGCCAGCAGACCGGGACTAGAAGAGACCCAGTACTTC. The encoded protein is CASRPGLEETQYF. The variable domain in full, with residues beyond the CDR3 obtained from the reference TRBV5-1 and TRBJ2-5 genes, is KAGVTQTPRYLIKTRGQQVTLSCSPISGHRSVSWYQQTPGQGLQFLFEYFSETQRNKGNFPGRFSGRQFSNSRSEMNVSTLELGDSALYLCASRPGLEETQYFGPGTRLLVL.